This T cell receptor (beta chain) was recorded in a study of cytomegalovirus exposure and HLA in healthy donors. PCR was performed using 60 Vbeta and 13 Jbeta primers. Data came from immunoSEQ multiplex PCR; TCRdb stores just in-frame clones and leaves some out. This sample yields approximately 160,000 clones, of which about 70% are seen a single time; roughly 2.7% belongs to the top ten. Study findings and constraints: In a later analysis, a genetic analysis reported fewer productive-TCR N-insertions in an Asian-associated ancestry cluster than the cohort average.

This CDR3 has 14 amino acids. V was clipped by 5 bases and J by 4 bases; unmatched bases: 3. CDR1 is SGHVS and CDR2 is FNYEAQ in the germline V gene. Worth noting for this clone: Its specificity is unknown.

This TCR derives from a woman between 40 and 55 years old in good health and CMV-seropositive. The rearrangement uses TRBV7-6 and TRBJ1-1, with 11 bases identical to TRBD1. The sample comprised PBMCs. CDR3 region: CASSGDRGTTEAFF. DNA of the CDR3: TGTGCCAGCAGCGGGGACAGGGGGACCACTGAAGCTTTCTTT.